The T cell receptor beta chain described here comes from a study of T cell repertoires in cytomegalovirus infection. Germline V gene sequence: CDR1 MGHDK, CDR2 SYGVNS. V lost 3 bases and J lost 4, with 10 bases in between. The CDR3 extends over 14 amino acids. Ten or more counts support this clonotype. TCRdb ran MiXCR on the reads and lists one entry per CDR3 protein. The sample records about 300,000 distinct CDR3 sequences, about 8.8% being singletons. The clonotype originates from a human donor in good health (CMV status not recorded). Some clones in this sample may be carry-over from other donors' samples. The chain has TRBV25-1 and TRBJ2-1; D might be TRBD1 (6 bases). Material: PBMCs. The CDR3 DNA sequence: TGTGCCAGCAGTGACCGGACAGAATACAATGAGCAGTTCTTC. This codes for CASSDRTEYNEQFF. Filled out from reference TRBV25-1 and TRBJ2-1, the complete variable domain reads EADIYQTPRYLVIGTGKKITLECSQTMGHDKMYWYQQDPGMELHLIHYSYGVNSTEKGDLSSESTVSRIRTEHFPLTLESARPSHTSQYLCASSDRTEYNEQFFGPGTRLTVL.